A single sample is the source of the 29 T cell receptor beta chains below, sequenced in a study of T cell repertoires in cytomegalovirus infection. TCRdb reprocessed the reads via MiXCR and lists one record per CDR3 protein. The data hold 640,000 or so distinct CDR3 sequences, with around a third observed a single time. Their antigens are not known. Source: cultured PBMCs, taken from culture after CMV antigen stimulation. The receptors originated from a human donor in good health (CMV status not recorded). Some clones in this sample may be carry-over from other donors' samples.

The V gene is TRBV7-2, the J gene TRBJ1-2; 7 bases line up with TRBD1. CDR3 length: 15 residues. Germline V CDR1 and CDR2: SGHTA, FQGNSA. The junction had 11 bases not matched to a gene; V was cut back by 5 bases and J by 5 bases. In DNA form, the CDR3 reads TGTGCCAGCAGCCAAGCAGTAGGGGGCGCGTATGGCTACACCTTC. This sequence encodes CASSQAVGGAYGYTF. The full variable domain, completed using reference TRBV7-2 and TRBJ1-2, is GAGVSQSPSNKVTEKGKDVELRCDPISGHTALYWYRQSLGQGLEFLIYFQGNSAPDKSGLPSDRFSAERTGGSVSTLTIQRTQQEDSAVYLCASSQAVGGAYGYTFGSGTRLTVV.

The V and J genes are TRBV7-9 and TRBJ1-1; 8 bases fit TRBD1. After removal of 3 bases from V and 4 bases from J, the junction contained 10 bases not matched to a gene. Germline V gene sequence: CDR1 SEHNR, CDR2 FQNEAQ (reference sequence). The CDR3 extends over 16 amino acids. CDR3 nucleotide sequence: TGTGCCAGCAGCTTGGACAGGGAGGGGGTGGGCACTGAAGCTTTCTTT. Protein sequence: CASSLDREGVGTEAFF.

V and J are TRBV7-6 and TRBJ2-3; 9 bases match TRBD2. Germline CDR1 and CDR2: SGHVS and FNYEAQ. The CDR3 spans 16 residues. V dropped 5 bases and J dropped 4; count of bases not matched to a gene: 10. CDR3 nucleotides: TGTGCCAGCAGCCCGCCGACTAGCGGAGATGCAGATACGCAGTATTTT. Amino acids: CASSPPTSGDADTQYF.

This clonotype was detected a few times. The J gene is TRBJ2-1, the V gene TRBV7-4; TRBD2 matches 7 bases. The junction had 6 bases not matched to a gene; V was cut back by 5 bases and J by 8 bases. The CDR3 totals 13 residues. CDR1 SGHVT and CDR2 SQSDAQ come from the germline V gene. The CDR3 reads CASSRAGRDEQFF. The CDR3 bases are TGTGCCAGCAGCAGAGCGGGGAGGGATGAGCAGTTCTTC.

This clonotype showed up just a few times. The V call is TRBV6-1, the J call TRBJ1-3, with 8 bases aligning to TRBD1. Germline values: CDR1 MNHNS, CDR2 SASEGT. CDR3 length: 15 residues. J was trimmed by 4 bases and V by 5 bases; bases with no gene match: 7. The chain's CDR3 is CASSPGGDSGNTIYF. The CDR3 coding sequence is TGTGCCAGCAGTCCAGGGGGCGATTCGGGAAACACCATATATTTT.

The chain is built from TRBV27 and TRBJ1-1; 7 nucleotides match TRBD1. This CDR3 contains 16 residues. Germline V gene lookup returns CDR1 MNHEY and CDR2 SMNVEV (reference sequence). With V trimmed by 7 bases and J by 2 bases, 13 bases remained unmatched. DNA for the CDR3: TGTGCCAGCAAGGGCAGGGAGGGGGCTGTAAACACTGAAGCTTTCTTT. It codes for CASKGREGAVNTEAFF.

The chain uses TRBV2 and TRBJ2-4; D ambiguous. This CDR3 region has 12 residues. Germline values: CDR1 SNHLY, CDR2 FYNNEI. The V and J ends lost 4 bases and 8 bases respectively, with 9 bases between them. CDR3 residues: CASSGSRDIQYF. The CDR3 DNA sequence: TGTGCCAGCAGTGGATCTAGAGACATTCAGTACTTC.

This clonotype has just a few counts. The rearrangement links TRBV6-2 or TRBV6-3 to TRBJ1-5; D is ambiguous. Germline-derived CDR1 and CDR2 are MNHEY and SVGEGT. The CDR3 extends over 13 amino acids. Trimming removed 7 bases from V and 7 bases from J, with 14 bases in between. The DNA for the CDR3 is TGTGCCAGCACCCTTCGTGGGCGCCAGCCCCAGCATTTT. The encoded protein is CASTLRGRQPQHF.

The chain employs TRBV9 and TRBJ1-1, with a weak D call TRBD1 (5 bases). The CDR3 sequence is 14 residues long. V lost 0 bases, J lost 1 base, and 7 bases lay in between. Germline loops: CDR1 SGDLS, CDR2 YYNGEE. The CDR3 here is CASSVVDTNTEAFF. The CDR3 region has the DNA TGTGCCAGCAGCGTAGTGGACACGAACACTGAAGCTTTCTTT.

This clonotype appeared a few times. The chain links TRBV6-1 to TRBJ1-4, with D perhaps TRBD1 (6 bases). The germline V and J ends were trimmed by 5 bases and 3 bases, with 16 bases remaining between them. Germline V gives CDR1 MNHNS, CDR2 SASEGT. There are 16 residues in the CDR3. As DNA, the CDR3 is TGTGCCAGCAGTCATCAGCGAGGGACACCTAATGAAAAACTGTTTTTT. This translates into CASSHQRGTPNEKLFF.

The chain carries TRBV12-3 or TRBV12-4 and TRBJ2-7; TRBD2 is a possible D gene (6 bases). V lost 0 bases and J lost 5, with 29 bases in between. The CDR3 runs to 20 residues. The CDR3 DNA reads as TGTGCCAGCAGTTTAGCGGCCACGAGGTACGATCGAGGCGGGATCCACGAGCAGTACTTC. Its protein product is CASSLAATRYDRGGIHEQYF.

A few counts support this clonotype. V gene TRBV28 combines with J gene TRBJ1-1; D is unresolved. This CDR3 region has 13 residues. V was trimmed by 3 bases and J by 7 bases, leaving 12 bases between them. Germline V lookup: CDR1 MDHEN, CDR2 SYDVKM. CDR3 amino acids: CASSLRTADEAFF. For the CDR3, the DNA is TGTGCCAGCAGTTTGAGAACAGCCGATGAAGCTTTCTTT.

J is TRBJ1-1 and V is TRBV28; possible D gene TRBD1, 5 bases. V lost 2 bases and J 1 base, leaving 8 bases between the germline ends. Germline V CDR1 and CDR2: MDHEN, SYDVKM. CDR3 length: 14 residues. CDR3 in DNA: TGTGCCAGCAGTTTACCCGGGGGGAACACTGAAGCTTTCTTT. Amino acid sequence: CASSLPGGNTEAFF.

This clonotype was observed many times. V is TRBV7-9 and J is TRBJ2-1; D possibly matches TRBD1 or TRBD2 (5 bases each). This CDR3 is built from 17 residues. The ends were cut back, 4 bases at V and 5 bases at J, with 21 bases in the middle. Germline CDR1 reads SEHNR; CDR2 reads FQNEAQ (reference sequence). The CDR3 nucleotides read TGTGCCAGCAGCTCACCCGGCGACGGGGCGAGGAACAATGAGCAGTTCTTC. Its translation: CASSSPGDGARNNEQFF.

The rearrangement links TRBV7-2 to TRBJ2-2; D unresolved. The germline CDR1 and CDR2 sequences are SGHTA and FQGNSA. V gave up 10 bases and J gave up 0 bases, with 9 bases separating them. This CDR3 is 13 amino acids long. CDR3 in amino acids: CANTGANTGELFF. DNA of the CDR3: TGTGCCAACACGGGCGCGAACACCGGGGAGCTGTTTTTT.

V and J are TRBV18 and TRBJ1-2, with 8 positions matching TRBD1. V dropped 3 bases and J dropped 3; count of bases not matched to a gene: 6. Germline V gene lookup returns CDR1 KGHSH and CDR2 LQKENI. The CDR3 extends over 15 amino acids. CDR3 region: CASSPSGGDDYGYTF. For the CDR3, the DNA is TGTGCCAGCTCACCTTCAGGGGGCGATGACTATGGCTACACCTTC.

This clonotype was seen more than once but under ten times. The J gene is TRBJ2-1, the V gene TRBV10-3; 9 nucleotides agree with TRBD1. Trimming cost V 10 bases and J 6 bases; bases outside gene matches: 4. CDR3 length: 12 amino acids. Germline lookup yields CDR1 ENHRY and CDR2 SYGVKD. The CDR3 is CATEQGANEQFF. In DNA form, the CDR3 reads TGTGCCACTGAACAGGGGGCCAATGAGCAGTTCTTC.

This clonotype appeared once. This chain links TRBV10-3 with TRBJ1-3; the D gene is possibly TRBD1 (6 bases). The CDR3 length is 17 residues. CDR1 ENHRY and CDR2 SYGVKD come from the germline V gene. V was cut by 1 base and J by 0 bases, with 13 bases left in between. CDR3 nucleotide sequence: TGTGCCATCAGTGAGTTCGGGGGACATACCTCTGGAAACACCATATATTTT. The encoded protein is CAISEFGGHTSGNTIYF.

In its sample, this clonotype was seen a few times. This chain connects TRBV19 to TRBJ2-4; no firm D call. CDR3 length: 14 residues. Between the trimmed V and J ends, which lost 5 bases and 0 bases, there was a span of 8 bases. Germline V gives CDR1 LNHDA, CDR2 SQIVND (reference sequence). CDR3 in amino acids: CASSLTGAKNIQYF. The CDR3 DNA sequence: TGTGCCAGTAGTCTCACTGGAGCCAAAAACATTCAGTACTTC.

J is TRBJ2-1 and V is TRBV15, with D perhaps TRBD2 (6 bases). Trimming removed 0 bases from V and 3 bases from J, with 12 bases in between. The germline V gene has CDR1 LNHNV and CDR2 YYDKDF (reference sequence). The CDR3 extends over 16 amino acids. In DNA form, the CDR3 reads TGTGCCACCAGCAGAGATGTTACGGGGGACTACAATGAGCAGTTCTTC. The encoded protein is CATSRDVTGDYNEQFF. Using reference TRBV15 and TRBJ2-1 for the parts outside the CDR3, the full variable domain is DAMVIQNPRYQVTQFGKPVTLSCSQTLNHNVMYWYQQKSSQAPKLLFHYYDKDFNNEADTPDNFQSRRPNTSFCFLDIRSPGLGDTAMYLCATSRDVTGDYNEQFFGPGTRLTVL.

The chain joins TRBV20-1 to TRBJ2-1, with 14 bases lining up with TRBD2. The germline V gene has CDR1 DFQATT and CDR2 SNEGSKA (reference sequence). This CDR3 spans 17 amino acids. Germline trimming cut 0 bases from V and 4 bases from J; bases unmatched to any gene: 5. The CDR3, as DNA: TGCAGTGCTAGAGATTCTGGACTAGCGGGGGGTTACAATGAGCAGTTCTTC. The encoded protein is CSARDSGLAGGYNEQFF.

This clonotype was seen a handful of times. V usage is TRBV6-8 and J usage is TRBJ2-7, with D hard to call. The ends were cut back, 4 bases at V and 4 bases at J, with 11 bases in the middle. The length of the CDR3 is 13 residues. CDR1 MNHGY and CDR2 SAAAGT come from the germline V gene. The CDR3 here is CASSSRQLYEQYF. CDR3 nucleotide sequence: TGTGCCAGCAGTTCGAGGCAGCTTTACGAGCAGTACTTC.

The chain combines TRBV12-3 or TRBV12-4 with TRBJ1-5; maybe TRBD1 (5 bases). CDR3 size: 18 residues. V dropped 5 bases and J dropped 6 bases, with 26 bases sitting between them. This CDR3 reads CASSHSGDGRSDSQPQHF. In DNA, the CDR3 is TGTGCCAGCAGTCACTCGGGGGACGGCCGGAGTGACAGTCAGCCCCAGCATTTT.

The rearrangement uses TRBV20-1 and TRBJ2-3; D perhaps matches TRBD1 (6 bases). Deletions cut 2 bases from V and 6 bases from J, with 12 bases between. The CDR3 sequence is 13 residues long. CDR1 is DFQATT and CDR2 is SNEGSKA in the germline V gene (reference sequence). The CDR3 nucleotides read TGCAGTGCTAGACGGACAGAGGAGGATACGCAGTATTTT. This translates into CSARRTEEDTQYF.

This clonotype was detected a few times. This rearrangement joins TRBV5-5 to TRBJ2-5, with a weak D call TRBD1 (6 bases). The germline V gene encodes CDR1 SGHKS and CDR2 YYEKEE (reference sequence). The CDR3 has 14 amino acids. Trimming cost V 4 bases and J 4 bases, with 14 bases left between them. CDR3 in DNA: TGTGCCAGCAGCACTGGGCTAGGGGGAGAGACCCAGTACTTC. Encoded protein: CASSTGLGGETQYF.

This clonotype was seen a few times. CDR3 sequence: CASSYRFGDEAFF. The DNA of the CDR3 is TGTGCCAGCAGTTACCGTTTCGGCGATGAAGCTTTCTTT. The chain carries TRBV6-6 and TRBJ1-1; D gene unclear. Germline-derived CDR1 and CDR2 are MNHNY and SVGAGI (reference sequence). There are 13 residues in the CDR3. Trimming removed 2 bases at V and 7 bases at J, with 11 bases between.

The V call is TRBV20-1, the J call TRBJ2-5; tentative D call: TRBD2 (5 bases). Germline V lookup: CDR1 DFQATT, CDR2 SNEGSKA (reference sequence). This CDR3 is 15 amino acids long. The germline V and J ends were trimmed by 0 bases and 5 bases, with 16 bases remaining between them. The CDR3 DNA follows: TGCAGTGCTAGAGATCCGTTAGGGTCGGGGGAGACCCAGTACTTC. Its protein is CSARDPLGSGETQYF.

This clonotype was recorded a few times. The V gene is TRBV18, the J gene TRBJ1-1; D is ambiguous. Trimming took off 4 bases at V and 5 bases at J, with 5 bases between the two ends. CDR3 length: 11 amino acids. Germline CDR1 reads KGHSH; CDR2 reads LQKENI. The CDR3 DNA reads TGTGCCAGCTCACTACCGACTGAAGCTTTCTTT. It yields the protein CASSLPTEAFF. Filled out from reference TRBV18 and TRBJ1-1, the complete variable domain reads NAGVMQNPRHLVRRRGQEARLRCSPMKGHSHVYWYRQLPEEGLKFMVYLQKENIIDESGMPKERFSAEFPKEGPSILRIQQVVRGDSAAYFCASSLPTEAFFGQGTRLTVV.

The CDR3 region has the DNA TGTGCCAGCAGTGCGGAGGGAAACACCATATATTTT. Amino acid sequence: CASSAEGNTIYF. The V call is TRBV2, the J call TRBJ1-3; D is undetermined. Looked up from germline, CDR1 is SNHLY and CDR2 is FYNNEI. This CDR3 spans 12 amino acids. Trimming took off 4 bases at V and 4 bases at J, with 5 bases between the two ends.